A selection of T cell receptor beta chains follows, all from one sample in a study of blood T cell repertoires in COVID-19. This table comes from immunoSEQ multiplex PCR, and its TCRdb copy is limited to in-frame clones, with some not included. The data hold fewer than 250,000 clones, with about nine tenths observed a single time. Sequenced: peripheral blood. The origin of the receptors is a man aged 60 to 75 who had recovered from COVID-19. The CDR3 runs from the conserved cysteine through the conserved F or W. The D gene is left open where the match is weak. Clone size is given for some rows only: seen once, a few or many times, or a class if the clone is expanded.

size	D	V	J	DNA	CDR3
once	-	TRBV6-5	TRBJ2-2	TGTGCCAGCAGTTACTCTTGGGCTACTAACACCGGGGAGCTGTTTTTT	CASSYSWATNTGELFF
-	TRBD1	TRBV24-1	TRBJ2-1	TGTGCCACCAGTAACACCGGGACAGGGGACAATGAGCAGTTCTTC	CATSNTGTGDNEQFF
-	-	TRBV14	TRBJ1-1	TGTGCCAGCAGCCGACGTCCGACACACGAAGCTTTCTTT	CASSRRPTHEAFF
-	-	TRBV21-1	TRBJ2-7	TGTGCCAGCAGCGAACTAGCGGGAGGCCAATCCTACGAGCAGTACTTC	CASSELAGGQSYEQYF
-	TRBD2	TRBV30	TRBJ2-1	TGTGCCTGGACTAGCGGGAGGATTGAGCAGTTCTTC	CAWTSGRIEQFF
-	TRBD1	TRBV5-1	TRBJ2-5	TGCGCCAGCAGCTTCACAGGGGGAGTACAAGAGACCCAGTACTTC	CASSFTGGVQETQYF
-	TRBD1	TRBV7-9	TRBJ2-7	TGTGCCAGCAGAAATCTCAGGGGGCACGAGCAGTACTTC	CASRNLRGHEQYF
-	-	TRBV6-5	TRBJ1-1	TGTGCCAGCAGGTCAGACGGCCGGAGTACTGAAGCTTTCTTT	CASRSDGRSTEAFF
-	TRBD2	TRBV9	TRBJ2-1	TGTGCCAGCAGCGTAGATACTAGCGGGAGCTCCTACAATGAGCAGTTCTTC	CASSVDTSGSSYNEQFF
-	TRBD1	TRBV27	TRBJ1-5	TGTGCCAGCAGTTCCTCCTTCCCGGGACAGGGGAGCAATCAGCCCCAGCATTTT	CASSSSFPGQGSNQPQHF
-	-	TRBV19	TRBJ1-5	TGTGCCAGTAGTTCGGGACAAGTTTACAATCAGCCCCAGCATTTT	CASSSGQVYNQPQHF
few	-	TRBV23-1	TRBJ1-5	TGCGCCAGCAGTCAATTGAGAGATAGCAATCAGCCCCAGCATTTT	CASSQLRDSNQPQHF
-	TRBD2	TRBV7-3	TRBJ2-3	TGTGCCAGCAGCGCCCAGCGGGGAACGCAGTATTTT	CASSAQRGTQYF
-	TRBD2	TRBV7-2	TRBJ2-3	TGTGCCAGCAGCTTAGAAGCGGGGGGGCCTCGCACAGATACGCAGTATTTT	CASSLEAGGPRTDTQYF
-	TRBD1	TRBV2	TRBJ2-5	TGTGCCAGCTCGGGACAGGGTCCCCAAGAGACCCAGTACTTC	CASSGQGPQETQYF
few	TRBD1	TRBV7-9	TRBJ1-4	TGTGCCAGCAGCGAAGGGGGCGCGGGAGAAAAACTGTTTTTT	CASSEGGAGEKLFF
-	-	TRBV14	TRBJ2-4	TGTGCCAGCAGCCAAGGGTTAGAACTAGCCAAAAACATTCAGTACTTC	CASSQGLELAKNIQYF
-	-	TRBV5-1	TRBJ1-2	TGCGCCAGCAGCTTGGAGGCAGGGTCACGGGGCTACACCTTC	CASSLEAGSRGYTF
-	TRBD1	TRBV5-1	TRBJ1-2	TGCGCCAGCAGCTCGGACAGGGGGAAAAGCTATGGCTACACCTTC	CASSSDRGKSYGYTF
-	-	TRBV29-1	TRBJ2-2	TGCAGCGTGCAGGGGGGAGTCATCGGGGAGCTGTTTTTT	CSVQGGVIGELFF
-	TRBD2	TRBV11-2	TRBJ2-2	TGTGCCAGCAGCTTCACCCGGGGGGCCGGGGAGCTGTTTTTT	CASSFTRGAGELFF
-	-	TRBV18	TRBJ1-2	TGTGCCAGCTCACCTCCGACACCCAGCTATGGCTACACCTTC	CASSPPTPSYGYTF
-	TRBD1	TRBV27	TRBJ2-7	TGTGCCAGCAGTTCTCGGACAGGGAGGAGCTCCTACGAGCAGTACTTC	CASSSRTGRSSYEQYF
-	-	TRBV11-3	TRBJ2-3	TGTGCCAGCAGCCGGAGGGGAAAGTCAGATACGCAGTATTTT	CASSRRGKSDTQYF
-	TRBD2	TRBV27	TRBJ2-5	TGTGCCAGCAGTTTACTGGGACTAGAGCTGGAGACCCAGTACTTC	CASSLLGLELETQYF
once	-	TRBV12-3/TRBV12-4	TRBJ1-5	TGTGCCAGCAGTTTATGGGAGGCGCCCCAGCATTTT	CASSLWEAPQHF
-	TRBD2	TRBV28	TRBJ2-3	TGTGCCAGCAGTTTGGGCGGGAGGCGGATCACAGATACGCAGTATTTT	CASSLGGRRITDTQYF
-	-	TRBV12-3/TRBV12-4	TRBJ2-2	TGTGCCAGCAGGTATTCCGTTGCCGGGGAGCTGTTTTTT	CASRYSVAGELFF
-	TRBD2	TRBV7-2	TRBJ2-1	TGTGCCAGCAGCTTAGTGGGGCGGGAGAGTAATGAGCAGTTCTTC	CASSLVGRESNEQFF
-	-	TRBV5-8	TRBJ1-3	TGTGCCAGCAGCCCCCTTCTTAACACCATATATTTT	CASSPLLNTIYF
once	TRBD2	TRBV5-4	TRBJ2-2	TGTGCCAGCAGCCGCTCCGGGACTACACTCACCGGGGAGCTGTTTTTT	CASSRSGTTLTGELFF
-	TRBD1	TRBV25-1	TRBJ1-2	TGTGCCAGCAGTGAACCGGGACAGCGGGGCTACACCTTC	CASSEPGQRGYTF
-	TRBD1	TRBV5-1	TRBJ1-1	TGCGCCAGCACCTTAAGACAGGGAAGCACTGAAGCTTTCTTT	CASTLRQGSTEAFF
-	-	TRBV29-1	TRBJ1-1	TGCAGCGTTGGAAGGGGTAACACTGAAGCTTTCTTT	CSVGRGNTEAFF
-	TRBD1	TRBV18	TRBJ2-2	TGTGCCAGCTCACCACGGGACAGGGGGATGAAGGGCACCGGGGAGCTGTTTTTT	CASSPRDRGMKGTGELFF
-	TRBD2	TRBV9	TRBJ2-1	TGTGCCAGCAGCGTAGCTACGGGGGGGATCTCCTACAATGAGCAGTTCTTC	CASSVATGGISYNEQFF
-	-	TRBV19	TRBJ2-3	TGTGCCAGTAGCGTGGTAGACAGGAACACAGATACGCAGTATTTT	CASSVVDRNTDTQYF
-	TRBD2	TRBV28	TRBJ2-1	TGTGCCAGCAGTTTGGGGGGAGGGACTAGCCTTTTCTATGAGCAGTTCTTC	CASSLGGGTSLFYEQFF
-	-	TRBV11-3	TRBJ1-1	TGTGCCAGCAGCTTTGGCACCACTGAAGCTTTCTTT	CASSFGTTEAFF
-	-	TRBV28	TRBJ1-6	TGTGCCACCAACCTCGAGACAGCCAGCTCCTATAATTCACCCCTCCACTTT	CATNLETASSYNSPLHF
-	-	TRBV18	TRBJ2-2	TGTGCCAGCTCACTTGACTTGGTTAACACCGGGGAGCTGTTTTTT	CASSLDLVNTGELFF
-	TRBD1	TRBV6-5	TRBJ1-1	TGTGCCAGCAGCCGACAGGGATTTGAAGCTTTCTTT	CASSRQGFEAFF
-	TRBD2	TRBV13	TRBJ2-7	TGTGCCAGCAGAGAACTAGCGGGTTACGAGCAGTACTTC	CASRELAGYEQYF